This TCR beta chain stems from a study of blood T cell repertoires in COVID-19. For the study at large: Sites across the United States, Italy and Spain contributed samples from acute and convalescent COVID-19.

Enrolled during active infection, Seattle patients were then followed longitudinally. V shed 0 bases and J shed 0 bases, with 18 bases lying between them. CDR3 length: 19 residues. Germline loops: CDR1 SEHNR, CDR2 FQNEAQ (reference sequence). Using immunoSEQ multiplex PCR, the repertoire was profiled, and TCRdb retains in-frame clones only, with some absent. The sample lists roughly 75,000 clones, 86% occurring once. The origin of this receptor is a man older than 75 with COVID-19, enrolled during active disease. V usage is TRBV7-9 and J usage is TRBJ2-1; a weak D match, TRBD1 (6 bases). Sequenced: peripheral blood. DNA of the CDR3: TGTGCCAGCAGCTTAGCGATCGGCAGGGGATACCTCTCCTACAATGAGCAGTTCTTC. It translates to CASSLAIGRGYLSYNEQFF. Drawing the rest from reference TRBV7-9 and TRBJ2-1, the complete variable domain is DTGVSQNPRHKITKRGQNVTFRCDPISEHNRLYWYRQTLGQGPEFLTYFQNEAQLEKSRLLSDRFSAERPKGSFSTLEIQRTEQGDSAMYLCASSLAIGRGYLSYNEQFFGPGTRLTVL.